The 22 T cell receptor beta chains listed next were all sequenced from one sample in a study of blood T cell repertoires in COVID-19. Produced via immunoSEQ multiplex PCR; TCRdb's table is partial and in-frame only. This table has approximately 99,000 clones, around 83% appearing once. The source material was peripheral blood. These receptors all come from a woman aged 60 to 75 in a cohort sampled during active or convalescent COVID-19.

This chain uses TRBV9 with TRBJ2-5; 12 nucleotides align to TRBD2. The CDR3 has 17 amino acids. Germline values: CDR1 SGDLS, CDR2 YYNGEE. The V segment lost 4 bases and the J segment 5 bases; nucleotides outside the gene matches: 12. CDR3 coding DNA: TGTGCCAGCAGCAGTCGGACTAGCGGGATGAGGGGCGAGACCCAGTACTTC. Translation: CASSSRTSGMRGETQYF.

The V and J genes are TRBV11-2 and TRBJ1-5; D gene ambiguous. V lost 5 bases, J lost 1 base, and 12 bases lay in between. CDR1 is SGHAT, CDR2 FQNNGV, per germline. The CDR3 consists of 15 residues. CDR3 residues: CASSPTWESNQPQHF. For the CDR3, the DNA is TGTGCCAGCAGCCCGACGTGGGAGAGCAATCAGCCCCAGCATTTT.

This clone was observed a single time. The chain links TRBV29-1 to TRBJ1-4, with 7 positions matching TRBD1. Germline assignment: CDR1 SQVTM and CDR2 ANQGSEA. This CDR3 contains 13 residues. Trimming at V came to 5 bases and at J to 0 bases, leaving 0 bases not matched to a gene. Here the CDR3 DNA reads TGCAGCGTTCAGGGGGCAACTAATGAAAAACTGTTTTTT. Translation gives CSVQGATNEKLFF.

Only one count was recorded for this clone. The chain employs TRBV9 and TRBJ2-3, with TRBD1 as a possible D gene (6 bases). The germline V gene encodes CDR1 SGDLS and CDR2 YYNGEE. There are 15 residues in the CDR3. Deletions cut 4 bases from V and 4 bases from J, with 16 bases between. The CDR3 loop reads CASSPRQAASDTQYF. CDR3 sequence (DNA): TGTGCCAGCAGCCCACGACAGGCCGCGTCAGATACGCAGTATTTT.

The CDR3 sequence: CASSDPRVEAFF. Here the CDR3 DNA reads TGTGCCAGCAGCGACCCCAGGGTGGAGGCTTTCTTT. V gene TRBV9 combines with J gene TRBJ1-1, with D perhaps matching TRBD1 (5 bases). Trimming removed 3 bases at V and 11 bases at J, with 14 bases between. In germline, CDR1 is SGDLS, CDR2 YYNGEE. This CDR3 spans 12 amino acids.

The gene calls are TRBV2 and TRBJ1-5, with D possibly matching TRBD1 (6 bases). Trimming cost V 6 bases and J 1 base, with 13 bases left between them. This CDR3 spans 15 amino acids. In germline, CDR1 is SNHLY, CDR2 FYNNEI. CDR3 amino acids: CASSLGQSSNQPQHF. The CDR3 DNA reads TGTGCCAGCAGCCTAGGACAGTCAAGCAATCAGCCCCAGCATTTT.

The chain is built from TRBV5-1 and TRBJ1-1; 9 nucleotides align to TRBD1. V gave up 0 bases and J gave up 11 bases; unmatched junction bases: 2. The CDR3 is made up of 12 amino acids. CDR1 and CDR2 from the germline V gene are SGHRS and YFSETQ. The CDR3 is CASSLEQGAAFF. For the CDR3, the DNA is TGCGCCAGCAGCTTGGAACAGGGGGCGGCTTTCTTT.

The chain recombines TRBV28 with TRBJ1-2; D gene ambiguous. Trimming pared 4 bases from V and 8 bases from J, leaving 5 bases between. The CDR3 totals 10 residues. Per the germline V gene, CDR1 is MDHEN and CDR2 is SYDVKM. The DNA for the CDR3 is TGTGCCAGCAGTTCCAGAGGCTACACCTTC. Protein sequence: CASSSRGYTF.

The chain has TRBV28 and TRBJ1-2; 7 nucleotides line up with TRBD1. The CDR3 consists of 16 residues. Looked up from germline, CDR1 is MDHEN and CDR2 is SYDVKM. V shed 5 bases, J shed 3 bases, and the junction held 12 bases outside the gene matches. CDR3 sequence (DNA): TGTGCCAGCAGTGATGCTGACAGGGCTTACGACTATGGCTACACCTTC. Its translation is CASSDADRAYDYGYTF.

V is TRBV7-3 and J is TRBJ2-2; 12 bases align to TRBD2. The CDR3 totals 17 residues. Trimming removed 5 bases from V and 4 bases from J; junction bases left unmatched: 8. The germline V gene encodes CDR1 SGHTA and CDR2 FQGTGA. CDR3: CASSPSGLAGLTGELFF. The CDR3 DNA follows: TGTGCCAGCAGCCCAAGCGGACTAGCGGGACTCACCGGGGAGCTGTTTTTT.

As DNA, the CDR3 is TGTGCCAGCTGCCGATCGGGGGACACCGGGGAGCTGTTTTTT. Its translation is CASCRSGDTGELFF. The chain carries TRBV18 and TRBJ2-2; tentative D call: TRBD2 (6 bases). CDR3 size: 14 residues. Germline V gives CDR1 KGHSH, CDR2 LQKENI. Trimming stripped 7 bases from V and 3 bases from J, with 12 bases between. Variable domain in full (rest from reference TRBV18 and TRBJ2-2): NAGVMQNPRHLVRRRGQEARLRCSPMKGHSHVYWYRQLPEEGLKFMVYLQKENIIDESGMPKERFSAEFPKEGPSILRIQQVVRGDSAAYFCASCRSGDTGELFFGEGSRLTVL.

The rearrangement uses TRBV6-5 and TRBJ1-2; D might be TRBD1 (5 bases). Per germline, CDR1 MNHEY and CDR2 SVGAGI. The CDR3 is 13 amino acids. V gave up 6 bases and J gave up 2 bases, with 10 bases separating them. The CDR3 nucleotides read TGTGCCAGCAGCACCGGGGGGAACTATGGCTACACCTTC. Translation: CASSTGGNYGYTF.

V is TRBV15 and J is TRBJ2-7, with D perhaps TRBD1 (6 bases). The germline V gene has CDR1 LNHNV and CDR2 YYDKDF (reference sequence). The CDR3 is made up of 14 amino acids. V lost 3 bases and J lost 4, with 13 bases in between. CDR3 protein: CATSRTQGEYEQYF. DNA of the CDR3: TGTGCCACCAGCAGGACACAGGGAGAGTACGAGCAGTACTTC.

This chain connects TRBV7-8 to TRBJ1-6, with TRBD1 matching over 9 bases. This CDR3 spans 17 amino acids. Germline assignment: CDR1 SGHVS and CDR2 FQNEAQ. Trimming cost V 4 bases and J 11 bases; bases outside gene matches: 15. The CDR3 loop is CASSSQTGGRMATPLHF. CDR3 bases: TGTGCCAGCAGCTCCCAGACAGGGGGACGCATGGCGACACCCCTCCACTTT.

V is TRBV11-1 and J is TRBJ2-1, with TRBD1 matching over 8 bases. CDR1 is SGHAT, CDR2 FQDESV, per germline (reference sequence). The CDR3 runs to 15 residues. With V trimmed by 5 bases and J by 6 bases, 9 bases remained unmatched. CDR3 nucleotide sequence: TGTGCCAGCAGCCTGATCGGACAGGGATCCAATGAGCAGTTCTTC. It translates to CASSLIGQGSNEQFF.

The chain employs TRBV5-1 and TRBJ2-1; 10 bases fit TRBD2. The germline CDR1 and CDR2 sequences are SGHRS and YFSETQ. V shed 1 base, J shed 5 bases, and the junction held 3 bases outside the gene matches. The length of the CDR3 is 15 residues. The CDR3 coding sequence is TGCGCCAGCAGCTTGTTTCTAGCGGGGGACAATGAGCAGTTCTTC. Protein sequence: CASSLFLAGDNEQFF.

CDR3 DNA: TGTGCCAGCAGTGCATCGACAGGGCCCTATGGCTACACCTTC. Protein product: CASSASTGPYGYTF. The chain joins TRBV27 to TRBJ1-2; 7 bases agree with TRBD1. Germline V gene data show CDR1 as MNHEY and CDR2 as SMNVEV (reference sequence). The CDR3 is made up of 14 amino acids. V shed 5 bases, J shed 4 bases, and the junction held 7 bases outside the gene matches.

The rearrangement uses TRBV9 and TRBJ2-5; 7 nucleotides match TRBD2. The CDR3 sequence is 17 residues long. J gave up 5 bases and V 0 bases, and 13 bases lay outside the gene matches. CDR1 and CDR2 from the germline V gene are SGDLS and YYNGEE. CDR3 nucleotides: TGTGCCAGCAGCGTAGCCCCTCTGGCGGGAGAGGGGGAGACCCAGTACTTC. Translating gives CASSVAPLAGEGETQYF.

Turning to this clone: One end of the junction is discordant with germline, which a read error may explain. The genes are TRBV2 and TRBJ2-7; TRBD2 might be the D (6 bases). CDR3 length equals 14 residues. Germline-derived CDR1 and CDR2 are SNHLY and FYNNEI. CDR3 residues: CASSELRGSNEQYF. CDR3 in DNA: TGTGCCAGCAGTGAACTGCGGGGCTCCAACGAGCAGTACTTC.

The CDR3 protein is CASSTPGLAGRFSESSYNEQFF. In DNA, the CDR3 is TGTGCCAGCAGCACCCCGGGACTAGCGGGACGTTTTTCCGAGAGCTCCTACAATGAGCAGTTCTTC. The J gene is TRBJ2-1, the V gene TRBV21-1; the table gives TRBD2 as D, unverified against the DNA. TRBV21-1 is recorded as a pseudogene. The CDR3 is made up of 22 amino acids.

In its sample, this clone was seen once. This rearrangement joins TRBV12-3 or TRBV12-4 to TRBJ2-2; D is undetermined. The ends were cut back, 7 bases at V and 6 bases at J, with 9 bases in the middle. The CDR3 has 12 amino acids. The CDR3 coding sequence is TGTGCCAGCACCTTGTCCCCCGGGGAGCTGTTTTTT. It yields the protein CASTLSPGELFF.

Concerning this clone itself: Other DNA sequences in this sample translate to the same CDR3. The V and J genes are TRBV12-3 or TRBV12-4 and TRBJ2-7; D is undetermined. V was clipped by 2 bases and J by 4 bases, with 6 bases between them. This CDR3 has 12 amino acids. CDR3 coding DNA: TGTGCCAGCAGTTTATCCGGTTACGAGCAGTACTTC. Its protein is CASSLSGYEQYF.